This entry is about one T cell receptor (beta chain). CDR1 SGHAT and CDR2 FQNNGV come from the germline V gene. The CDR3 has 11 amino acids. With 2 bases removed from V and 6 bases from J, the gap between germline ends came to 3 bases. The data were obtained in a study of technical replicates of blood from a few donors. The protocol was immunoSEQ multiplex PCR, while the TCRdb copy is restricted to in-frame clones and leaves out a portion. The table records about 73,000 clones, roughly 93% of them present only once. The rearrangement joins TRBV11-2 to TRBJ2-3, with D unresolved. Sequencing was carried out using T cells isolated from PBMCs. This TCR came from a human donor in good health. DNA for the CDR3: TGTGCCAGCAGCTTATCTGATACGCAGTATTTT. Its translation: CASSLSDTQYF.